The 27 T cell receptor beta chains presented below share a single source sample, sequenced in a study of shared clonotypes between healthy human individuals. Sequencing used immunoSEQ multiplex PCR; TCRdb keeps in-frame clones, though not all of them. The sample consists of 2.3 million or so clones, just over 90% of them appearing once. The sequenced material came from naive CD4+ T cells from PBMCs. Specified subset: CD45RA+ positively selected. The source is a man younger than 30 in good health. Some clones in this sample may be carry-over from other donors' samples.

This clone appeared a few times. The chain uses TRBV6-1 and TRBJ1-2; weak D call: TRBD1 (6 bases). In germline, CDR1 is MNHNS, CDR2 SASEGT. Trimming left V 8 bases short and J 4 bases short, with 17 bases between. The CDR3 is 14 residues long. The CDR3 here is CASGGGDRSYGYTF. Written as DNA, the CDR3 is TGTGCCAGCGGAGGTGGAGACAGGAGCTATGGCTACACCTTC.

This chain uses TRBV18 with TRBJ2-5; D is possibly TRBD2 (6 bases). CDR3 length: 15 residues. Trimming left V 0 bases short and J 5 bases short, with 13 bases between. Looked up from germline, CDR1 is KGHSH and CDR2 is LQKENI. The CDR3 reads CASSPPGTPRETQYF. The CDR3 DNA sequence: TGTGCCAGCTCACCACCCGGGACTCCGAGGGAGACCCAGTACTTC.

About this clone: Other DNA sequences in this sample translate to the same CDR3. V is TRBV28 and J is TRBJ2-2; D is ambiguous. V was shortened by 3 bases and J by 5 bases, with 4 bases between the two germline ends. Germline V gene sequence: CDR1 MDHEN, CDR2 SYDVKM. This CDR3 has 12 amino acids. The CDR3 spells CASSLTTGELFF. The CDR3 DNA reads TGTGCCAGCAGTTTGACAACCGGGGAGCTGTTTTTT.

V gene TRBV28 combines with J gene TRBJ2-6; the match to TRBD1 covers 8 bases. J gave up 4 bases and V 8 bases, and 10 bases lay outside the gene matches. CDR1 and CDR2 from the germline V gene are MDHEN and SYDVKM. The CDR3 sequence is 16 residues long. The CDR3 loop is CASYPGGPPGANVLTF. The DNA of the CDR3 is TGTGCCAGCTACCCAGGGGGCCCCCCAGGGGCCAACGTCCTGACTTTC. Together with reference TRBV28 and TRBJ2-6, the CDR3 gives the full variable domain: DVKVTQSSRYLVKRTGEKVFLECVQDMDHENMFWYRQDPGLGLRLIYFSYDVKMKEKGDIPEGYSVSREKKERFSLILESASTNQTSMYLCASYPGGPPGANVLTFGAGSRLTVL.

This sequence joins TRBV5-6 and TRBJ2-3, with TRBD2 matching over 11 bases. V gave up 4 bases and J gave up 0 bases; unmatched junction bases: 10. Germline-derived CDR1 and CDR2 are SGHDT and YYEEEE. There are 18 residues in the CDR3. In DNA form, the CDR3 reads TGTGCCAGCAGCCTGACTAGCGGGACCCGACTAAGCACAGATACGCAGTATTTT. It codes for CASSLTSGTRLSTDTQYF.

CDR3 in amino acids: CASSELLAGGETQYF. CDR3 nucleotides: TGTGCCAGCAGTGAATTGTTAGCGGGAGGAGAGACCCAGTACTTC. The chain carries TRBV2 and TRBJ2-5; 10 nucleotides agree with TRBD2. The CDR3 has 15 residues. The germline V gene encodes CDR1 SNHLY and CDR2 FYNNEI. The V and J ends lost 2 bases and 4 bases, in that order; junction bases with no gene match: 4.

The chain joins TRBV28 to TRBJ2-2; D is uncertain. Germline loops: CDR1 MDHEN, CDR2 SYDVKM. V lost 7 bases and J 5 bases, leaving 8 bases between the germline ends. The CDR3 loop spans 12 amino acids. The CDR3 DNA sequence: TGTGCCAGCAAAACCGTAACCGGGGAGCTGTTTTTT. Translating gives CASKTVTGELFF.

This chain connects TRBV6-6 to TRBJ1-5, with D perhaps TRBD1 (6 bases). Germline loops: CDR1 MNHNY, CDR2 SVGAGI (reference sequence). The CDR3 is made up of 15 amino acids. V shed 6 bases and J shed 4 bases, with 16 bases lying between them. DNA of the CDR3: TGTGCCAGCAGGGACCCCACAGGGCCAAATCAGCCCCAGCATTTT. Residues: CASRDPTGPNQPQHF.

The rearrangement joins TRBV28 to TRBJ1-1; tentatively, D is TRBD1 (5 bases). CDR3 length equals 15 residues. Looked up from germline, CDR1 is MDHEN and CDR2 is SYDVKM. V dropped 5 bases and J dropped 5 bases, with 18 bases sitting between them. The CDR3 sequence: CASSTQKRGGTEAFF. For the CDR3, the DNA is TGTGCCAGCAGTACCCAAAAGAGGGGCGGGACTGAAGCTTTCTTT.

Points on this clone: The same CDR3 also results from other DNA sequences found in this sample. The rearrangement uses TRBV6-6 and TRBJ1-1; D remains ambiguous. Germline V CDR1 and CDR2: MNHNY, SVGAGI (reference sequence). There are 13 residues in the CDR3. V was clipped by 3 bases and J by 2 bases, with 7 bases between them. CDR3 protein: CASSYGRNTEAFF. For the CDR3, the DNA is TGTGCCAGCAGTTATGGCAGAAACACTGAAGCTTTCTTT.

The J gene is TRBJ2-7, the V gene TRBV5-4; D is possibly TRBD1 (5 bases). The V end lost 5 bases, the J end lost 4 bases, and 10 bases lay between the germline ends. This CDR3 contains 12 residues. In germline, CDR1 is SGHNT, CDR2 YYREEE (reference sequence). The CDR3 DNA reads TGTGCCAGCAGGGGGCAGGGATACGAGCAGTACTTC. Its protein product is CASRGQGYEQYF.

CDR3 bases: TGTGCCAGCAGCCAAGAGGCCAGAGGTAGCGATGAGCAGTTCTTC. This gives the protein CASSQEARGSDEQFF. The V gene is TRBV14, the J gene TRBJ2-1, with D possibly being TRBD2 (5 bases). V was shortened by 0 bases and J by 8 bases, with 14 bases between the two germline ends. The CDR3 sequence is 15 residues long. Germline values: CDR1 SGHDN, CDR2 FVKESK.

The V gene is TRBV28, the J gene TRBJ2-3, with 10 nucleotides matching TRBD2. The germline V gene has CDR1 MDHEN and CDR2 SYDVKM. This CDR3 is 16 amino acids long. The ends lost 6 bases at V and 2 bases at J; junction bases unmatched: 8. CDR3: CASRPRLAGYTDTQYF. The CDR3 region has the DNA TGTGCCAGCAGGCCCAGACTAGCGGGCTACACAGATACGCAGTATTTT.

The genes are TRBV9 and TRBJ2-1; weak D call: TRBD2 (6 bases). The CDR3 runs to 14 residues. V was pared by 0 bases and J by 8 bases, with 12 bases between. Germline loops: CDR1 SGDLS, CDR2 YYNGEE. The CDR3 here is CASSVDTGRHEQFF. CDR3 nucleotides: TGTGCCAGCAGCGTAGATACGGGGAGGCATGAGCAGTTCTTC. The variable domain in full, completed from reference TRBV9 and TRBJ2-1, reads DSGVTQTPKHLITATGQRVTLRCSPRSGDLSVYWYQQSLDQGLQFLIQYYNGEERAKGNILERFSAQQFPDLHSELNLSSLELGDSALYFCASSVDTGRHEQFFGPGTRLTVL.

This chain joins TRBV5-4 and TRBJ2-1, with a weak D call TRBD1 (5 bases). The V end was cut by 4 bases, the J end by 5 bases, with 25 bases between. From germline, CDR1 is SGHNT and CDR2 YYREEE (reference sequence). The CDR3 runs 18 residues. The CDR3 protein is CASSRTFNTGHINNEQFF. In nucleotides, the CDR3 is TGTGCCAGCAGCCGAACGTTCAACACAGGCCACATTAACAATGAGCAGTTCTTC.

This clone was counted a few times. The gene calls are TRBV2 and TRBJ1-5; D ambiguous. This CDR3 is built from 14 residues. The V end was cut by 8 bases, the J end by 1 base, with 12 bases between. Germline loops: CDR1 SNHLY, CDR2 FYNNEI. CDR3 sequence: CASAPANSNQPQHF. CDR3 DNA sequence: TGTGCCAGCGCCCCAGCTAACAGCAATCAGCCCCAGCATTTT. The whole variable domain, filled in from reference TRBV2 and TRBJ1-5, reads EPEVTQTPSHQVTQMGQEVILRCVPISNHLYFYWYRQILGQKVEFLVSFYNNEISEKSEIFDDQFSVERPDGSNFTLKIRSTKLEDSAMYFCASAPANSNQPQHFGDGTRLSIL.

The chain carries TRBV11-2 and TRBJ2-5; 10 bases map to TRBD2. CDR1 SGHAT and CDR2 FQNNGV come from the germline V gene. The ends lost 6 bases at V and 1 base at J; junction bases unmatched: 5. The CDR3 runs 15 residues. CDR3 sequence (DNA): TGTGCCAGCAGTCTAGCGGGAGCGCTCCAAGAGACCCAGTACTTC. It encodes CASSLAGALQETQYF.

On this clone itself: Other DNA sequences from this sample encode an identical CDR3 as well. This chain joins TRBV29-1 and TRBJ1-2; D gene uncertain. The germline gives CDR1 SQVTM, CDR2 ANQGSEA. V gave up 1 base and J gave up 2 bases, with 2 bases separating them. The CDR3 has 11 amino acids. CDR3: CSVEGNYGYTF. The CDR3 bases are TGCAGCGTTGAAGGGAACTATGGCTACACCTTC.

The chain carries TRBV15 and TRBJ2-3; TRBD2 might be the D (5 bases). This CDR3 is built from 15 residues. Between the trimmed V and J ends, which lost 1 base and 6 bases, there was a span of 14 bases. Germline CDR1 is LNHNV and CDR2 is YYDKDF (reference sequence). In DNA form, the CDR3 reads TGTGCCACCAGCAGAGCCTGGAGGTTTACGGATACGCAGTATTTT. Its translation: CATSRAWRFTDTQYF.

The rearrangement uses TRBV28 and TRBJ2-5; D might be TRBD1 or TRBD2, each matching 5 bases. V was trimmed by 2 bases and J by 4 bases, leaving 11 bases between them. The V gene's germline CDR1 is MDHEN and CDR2 SYDVKM. The CDR3 loop spans 14 amino acids. CDR3 DNA sequence: TGTGCCAGCAGTTTAGTGCAGGGACGAGAGACCCAGTACTTC. It yields the protein CASSLVQGRETQYF.

This clone was observed once. The chain is built from TRBV7-2 and TRBJ2-1, with 7 bases fitting TRBD2. Germline CDR1 SGHTA, CDR2 FQGNSA. Germline trimming cut 2 bases from V and 4 bases from J; bases unmatched to any gene: 8. There are 16 residues in the CDR3. The CDR3 region is CASSLKASGTYNEQFF. Here the CDR3 DNA reads TGTGCCAGCAGCTTAAAGGCTAGCGGAACTTACAATGAGCAGTTCTTC.

V and J are TRBV2 and TRBJ1-5, with D hard to call. The CDR3 loop spans 13 amino acids. V gave up 5 bases and J gave up 5 bases, with 10 bases separating them. The V gene's germline CDR1 is SNHLY and CDR2 FYNNEI. This chain's CDR3 is CASSLDGDQPQHF. The DNA for the CDR3 is TGTGCCAGCAGTCTAGACGGGGATCAGCCCCAGCATTTT.

V usage is TRBV2 and J usage is TRBJ1-1; no clear D gene. The germline V gene has CDR1 SNHLY and CDR2 FYNNEI. The V gene lost 8 bases and the J gene lost 3 bases, with 10 bases spanning the gap. The CDR3 runs to 12 residues. The CDR3 sequence: CASSNRDTEAFF. In DNA, the CDR3 is TGTGCCAGCTCCAACCGGGACACTGAAGCTTTCTTT.

This chain links TRBV2 with TRBJ2-7; tentatively, D is TRBD2 (6 bases). The CDR3 has 13 residues. V lost 5 bases and J 3 bases, leaving 11 bases between the germline ends. CDR1 is SNHLY, CDR2 FYNNEI, per germline. This chain's CDR3 is CASSPGTHYEQYF. CDR3 DNA: TGTGCCAGCAGTCCCGGGACTCACTACGAGCAGTACTTC.

The chain joins TRBV28 to TRBJ2-7; TRBD2 agrees at 14 bases. CDR3 length equals 15 residues. Unmatched junction bases numbered 7, after V lost 6 bases and J lost 6 bases. Germline loops: CDR1 MDHEN, CDR2 SYDVKM. The CDR3 region is CASRAGTSGSREQYF. The CDR3 coding sequence is TGTGCCAGCAGAGCGGGGACTAGCGGGAGTCGCGAGCAGTACTTC. Full variable domain (missing parts from reference TRBV28 and TRBJ2-7): DVKVTQSSRYLVKRTGEKVFLECVQDMDHENMFWYRQDPGLGLRLIYFSYDVKMKEKGDIPEGYSVSREKKERFSLILESASTNQTSMYLCASRAGTSGSREQYFGPGTRLTVT.

The rearrangement joins TRBV11-3 to TRBJ2-2; 8 bases align to TRBD1. The CDR3 consists of 15 residues. Germline CDR1 is SGHNT and CDR2 is YENEEA. The junction had 6 bases not matched to a gene; V was cut back by 5 bases and J by 4 bases. DNA of the CDR3: TGTGCCAGCAGCCTCACCACAGGGGGCACCGGGGAGCTGTTTTTT. This codes for CASSLTTGGTGELFF.

The chain uses TRBV5-1 and TRBJ1-1; D is ambiguous. CDR1 is SGHRS and CDR2 is YFSETQ in the germline V gene. This CDR3 spans 14 amino acids. Trimming shortened V by 4 bases and J by 4 bases, and 14 bases separated the two germline ends. The CDR3 bases are TGCGCCAGCAGCCCTCAAGCTTTGGGCACTGAAGCTTTCTTT. Protein: CASSPQALGTEAFF.